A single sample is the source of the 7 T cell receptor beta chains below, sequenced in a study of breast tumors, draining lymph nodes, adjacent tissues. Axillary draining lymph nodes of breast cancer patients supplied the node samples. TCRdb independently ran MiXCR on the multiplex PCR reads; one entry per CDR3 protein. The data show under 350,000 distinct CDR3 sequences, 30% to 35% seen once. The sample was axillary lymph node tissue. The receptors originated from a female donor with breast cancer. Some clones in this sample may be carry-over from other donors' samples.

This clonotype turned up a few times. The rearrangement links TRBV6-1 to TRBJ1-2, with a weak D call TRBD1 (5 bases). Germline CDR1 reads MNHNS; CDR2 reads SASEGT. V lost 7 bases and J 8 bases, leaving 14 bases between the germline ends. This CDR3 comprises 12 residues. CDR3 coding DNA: TGTGCCAGCACCGAAGGGGCCCCCGGCTACACCTTC. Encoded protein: CASTEGAPGYTF.

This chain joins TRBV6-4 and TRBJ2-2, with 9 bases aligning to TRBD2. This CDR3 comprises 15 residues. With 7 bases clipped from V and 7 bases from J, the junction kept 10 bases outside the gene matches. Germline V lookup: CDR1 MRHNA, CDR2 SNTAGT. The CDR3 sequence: CASKPLAGRVGELFF. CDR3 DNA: TGTGCCAGCAAGCCTCTAGCGGGAAGAGTCGGGGAGCTGTTTTTT.

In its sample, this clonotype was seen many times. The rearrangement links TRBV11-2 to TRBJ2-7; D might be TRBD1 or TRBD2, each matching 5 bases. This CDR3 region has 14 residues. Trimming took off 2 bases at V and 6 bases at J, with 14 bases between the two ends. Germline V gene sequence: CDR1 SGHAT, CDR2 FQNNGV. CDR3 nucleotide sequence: TGTGCCAGCAGCTTATCTGCGAAGGGGAGCGAGCAGTACTTC. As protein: CASSLSAKGSEQYF.

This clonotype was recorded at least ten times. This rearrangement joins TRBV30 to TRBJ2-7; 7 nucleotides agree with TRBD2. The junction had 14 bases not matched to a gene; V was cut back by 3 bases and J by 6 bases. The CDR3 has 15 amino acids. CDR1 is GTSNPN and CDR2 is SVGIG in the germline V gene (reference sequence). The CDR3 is CAWRKSGTLPGEQYF. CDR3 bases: TGTGCCTGGAGGAAGAGCGGGACCCTACCGGGCGAGCAGTACTTC.

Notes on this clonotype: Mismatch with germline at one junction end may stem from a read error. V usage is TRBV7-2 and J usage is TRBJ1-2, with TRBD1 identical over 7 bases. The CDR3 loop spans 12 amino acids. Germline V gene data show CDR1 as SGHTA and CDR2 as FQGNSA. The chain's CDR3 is CASSQGEMGYTF. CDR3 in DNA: TGCGCCAGCAGCCAGGGGGAGATGGGCTACACCTTC.

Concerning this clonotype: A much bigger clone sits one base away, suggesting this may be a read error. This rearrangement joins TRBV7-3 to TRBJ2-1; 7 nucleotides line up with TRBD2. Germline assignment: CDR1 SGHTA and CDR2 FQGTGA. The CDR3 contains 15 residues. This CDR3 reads CASSESGDSCNEQFF. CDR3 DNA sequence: TGTGCCAGCAGCGAAAGCGGGGATTCCTGCAATGAGCAGTTCTTC.

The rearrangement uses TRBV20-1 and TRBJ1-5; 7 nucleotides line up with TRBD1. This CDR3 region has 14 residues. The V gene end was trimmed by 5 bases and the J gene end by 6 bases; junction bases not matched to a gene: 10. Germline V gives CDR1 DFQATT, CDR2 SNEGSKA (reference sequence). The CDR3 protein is CSARGDRTGQPQHF. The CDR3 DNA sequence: TGCAGTGCTCGGGGAGACAGGACAGGTCAGCCCCAGCATTTT.